The clone carrying this TCR beta chain was observed once. The table came from immunoSEQ multiplex PCR; TCRdb's copy has only in-frame clones and leaves some out. The sample has 100,000 to 120,000 clones; 76% are singletons. The data stem from a study of blood T cell repertoires in COVID-19. Study details: The United States, Italy and Spain provided the acute and convalescent COVID-19 samples. PBMCs, B-cell-depleted T cells, or T cells were the source of the cDNA or gDNA that made up the material.

This receptor was identified in a woman of 80 years or more with acute or convalescent COVID-19. Sequenced sample: peripheral blood.

The CDR3 loop is CASSFGLLNTGELFF. The CDR3, as DNA: TGTGCCAGCAGTTTTGGACTACTGAACACCGGGGAGCTGTTTTTT. The chain carries TRBV7-9 and TRBJ2-2, with a tentative D call TRBD2 (6 bases). Germline values: CDR1 SEHNR, CDR2 FQNEAQ (reference sequence). The CDR3 loop spans 15 amino acids. V shed 6 bases and J shed 1 base, with 12 bases lying between them.